The clone carrying this TCR beta chain has a handful of counts. This sample stems from a study of blood T cell repertoires in COVID-19. Across the study: There were acute and convalescent COVID-19 samples, and they came from the United States, Italy and Spain. T cells, B-cell-depleted T cells, or PBMCs provided the cDNA or gDNA that served as material.

Sequencing used immunoSEQ multiplex PCR; TCRdb keeps in-frame clones, though not all of them. Among about 120,000 clones listed, approximately 74% were seen once. V lost 2 bases and J 3 bases, leaving 8 bases between the germline ends. Germline CDR1 is SGHTA and CDR2 is FQGTGA. This CDR3 is built from 13 residues. This sequence was found in a man between 60 and 75 years old with acute or convalescent COVID-19. The chain couples TRBV7-3 to TRBJ2-7; D possibly corresponds to TRBD1 (5 bases). The sample was peripheral blood. The DNA of the CDR3 is TGTGCCAGCAGCTTATTCAGGGACTACGAGCAGTACTTC. It translates to CASSLFRDYEQYF.